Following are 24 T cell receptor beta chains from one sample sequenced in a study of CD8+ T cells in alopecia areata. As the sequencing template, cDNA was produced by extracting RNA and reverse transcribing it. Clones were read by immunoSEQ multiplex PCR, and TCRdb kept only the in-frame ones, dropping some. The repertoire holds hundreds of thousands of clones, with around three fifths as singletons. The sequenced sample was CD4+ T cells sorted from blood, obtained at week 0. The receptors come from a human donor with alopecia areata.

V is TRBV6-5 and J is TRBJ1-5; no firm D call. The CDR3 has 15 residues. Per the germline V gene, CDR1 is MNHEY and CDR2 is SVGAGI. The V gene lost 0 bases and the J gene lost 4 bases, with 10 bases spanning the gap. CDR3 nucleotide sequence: TGTGCCAGCAGTTACTCCTGGAATGGGAATCAGCCCCAGCATTTT. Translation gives CASSYSWNGNQPQHF.

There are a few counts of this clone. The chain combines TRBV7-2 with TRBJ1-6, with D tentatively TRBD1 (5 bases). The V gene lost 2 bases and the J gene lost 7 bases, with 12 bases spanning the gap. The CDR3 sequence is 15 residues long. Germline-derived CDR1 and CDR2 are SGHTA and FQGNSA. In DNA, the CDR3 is TGTGCCAGCAGCTTACAGGGTGGAGGGAATTCACCCCTCCACTTT. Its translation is CASSLQGGGNSPLHF.

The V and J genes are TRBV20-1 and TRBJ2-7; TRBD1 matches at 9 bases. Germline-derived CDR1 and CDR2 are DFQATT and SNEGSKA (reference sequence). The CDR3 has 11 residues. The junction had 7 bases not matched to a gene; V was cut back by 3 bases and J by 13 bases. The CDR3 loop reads CSASDRGFLYF. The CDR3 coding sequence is TGCAGTGCTAGCGACAGGGGGTTCTTATACTTC.

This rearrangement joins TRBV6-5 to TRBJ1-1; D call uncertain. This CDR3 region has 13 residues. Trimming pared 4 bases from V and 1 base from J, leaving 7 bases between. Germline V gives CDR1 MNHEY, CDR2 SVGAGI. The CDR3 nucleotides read TGTGCCAGCAGTTTTGCGTCGAACACTGAAGCTTTCTTT. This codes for CASSFASNTEAFF.

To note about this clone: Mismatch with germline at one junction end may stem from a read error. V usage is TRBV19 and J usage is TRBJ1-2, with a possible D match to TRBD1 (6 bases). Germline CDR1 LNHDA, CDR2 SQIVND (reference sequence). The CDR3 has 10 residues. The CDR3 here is CASSRDNYSF. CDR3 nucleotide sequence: TGTGCCAGTAGTCGGGACAACTACTCCTTC.

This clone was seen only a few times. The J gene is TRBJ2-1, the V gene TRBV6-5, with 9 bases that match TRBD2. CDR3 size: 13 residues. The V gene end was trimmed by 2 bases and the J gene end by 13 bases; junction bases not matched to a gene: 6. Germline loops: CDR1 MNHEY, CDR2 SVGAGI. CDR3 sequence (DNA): TGTGCCAGCAGTTACGGTGGCGGGGGGGCCCAGTTCTTC. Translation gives CASSYGGGGAQFF.

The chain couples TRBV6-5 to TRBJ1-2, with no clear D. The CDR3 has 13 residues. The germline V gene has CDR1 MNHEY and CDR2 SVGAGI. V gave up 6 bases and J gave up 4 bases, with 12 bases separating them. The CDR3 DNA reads TGTGCCAGCAGCAACGACGGTACCTATGGCTACACCTTC. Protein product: CASSNDGTYGYTF.

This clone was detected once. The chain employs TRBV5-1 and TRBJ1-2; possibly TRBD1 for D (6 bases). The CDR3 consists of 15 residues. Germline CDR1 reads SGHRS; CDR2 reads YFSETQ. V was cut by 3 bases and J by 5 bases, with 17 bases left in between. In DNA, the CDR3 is TGCGCCAGCAGCTCGCAGACCGGACAGCAATATGGCTACACCTTC. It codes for CASSSQTGQQYGYTF.

DNA for the CDR3: TGCAGCGTTGAAGACAGGGAGACCTACGAGCAGTACTTC. This encodes CSVEDRETYEQYF. The V and J genes are TRBV29-1 and TRBJ2-7, with D perhaps TRBD1 or TRBD2 (5 bases each). Per the germline V gene, CDR1 is SQVTM and CDR2 is ANQGSEA. The V and J ends lost 0 bases and 2 bases respectively, with 8 bases between them. The CDR3 sequence is 13 residues long.

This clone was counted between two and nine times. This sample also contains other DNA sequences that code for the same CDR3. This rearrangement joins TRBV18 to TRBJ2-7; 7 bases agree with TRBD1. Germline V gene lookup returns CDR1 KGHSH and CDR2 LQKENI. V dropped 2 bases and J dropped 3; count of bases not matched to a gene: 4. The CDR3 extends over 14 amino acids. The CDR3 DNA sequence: TGTGCCAGCTCACCAGGGACAGTTTTCTACGAGCAGTACTTC. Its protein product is CASSPGTVFYEQYF.

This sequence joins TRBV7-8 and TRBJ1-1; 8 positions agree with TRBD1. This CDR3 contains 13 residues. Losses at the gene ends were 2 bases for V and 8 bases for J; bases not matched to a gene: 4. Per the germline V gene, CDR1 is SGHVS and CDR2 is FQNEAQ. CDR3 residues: CASSLYRDREAFF. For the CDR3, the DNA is TGTGCCAGCAGCTTATATAGGGACAGGGAAGCTTTCTTT. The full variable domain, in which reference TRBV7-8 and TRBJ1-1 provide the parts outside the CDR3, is GAGVSQSPRYKVAKRGQDVALRCDPISGHVSLFWYQQALGQGPEFLTYFQNEAQLDKSGLPSDRFFAERPEGSVSTLKIQRTQQEDSAVYLCASSLYRDREAFFGQGTRLTVV.

This CDR3 reads CASRSTDLGQPQHF. CDR3 coding DNA: TGTGCCAGCAGATCGACAGATCTGGGTCAGCCCCAGCATTTT. This chain connects TRBV2 to TRBJ1-5, with a weak D call TRBD1 (5 bases). Trimming left V 6 bases short and J 6 bases short, with 15 bases between. The germline gives CDR1 SNHLY, CDR2 FYNNEI. This CDR3 contains 14 residues.

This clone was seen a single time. The CDR3 sequence: CASSSFDEQFF. The CDR3 nucleotides are TGTGCCAGCAGCTCCTTTGATGAGCAGTTCTTC. V usage is TRBV5-4 and J usage is TRBJ2-1; D is uncertain. The CDR3 consists of 11 residues. Germline V gives CDR1 SGHNT, CDR2 YYREEE (reference sequence). The germline V and J ends were trimmed by 3 bases and 8 bases, with 6 bases remaining between them.

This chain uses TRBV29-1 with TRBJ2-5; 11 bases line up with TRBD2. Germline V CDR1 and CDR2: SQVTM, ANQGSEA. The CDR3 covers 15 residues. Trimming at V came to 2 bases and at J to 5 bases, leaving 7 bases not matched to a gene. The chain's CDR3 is CSVEILAGGGETQYF. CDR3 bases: TGCAGCGTTGAAATCCTAGCGGGAGGAGGGGAGACCCAGTACTTC. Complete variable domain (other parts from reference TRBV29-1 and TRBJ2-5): SAVISQKPSRDICQRGTSLTIQCQVDSQVTMMFWYRQQPGQSLTLIATANQGSEATYESGFVIDKFPISRPNLTFSTLTVSNMSPEDSSIYLCSVEILAGGGETQYFGPGTRLLVL.

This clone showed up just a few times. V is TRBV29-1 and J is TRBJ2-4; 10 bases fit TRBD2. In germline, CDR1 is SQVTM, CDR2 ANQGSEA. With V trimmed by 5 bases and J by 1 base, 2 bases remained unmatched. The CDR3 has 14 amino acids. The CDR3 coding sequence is TGCAGCGTTAGCGGGAGGGCGGCCAAAAACATTCAGTACTTC. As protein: CSVSGRAAKNIQYF.

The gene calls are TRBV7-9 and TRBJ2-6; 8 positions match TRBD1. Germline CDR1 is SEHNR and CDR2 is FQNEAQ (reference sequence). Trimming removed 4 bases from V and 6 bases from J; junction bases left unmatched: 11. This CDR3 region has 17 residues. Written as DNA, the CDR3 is TGTGCCAGCAGCTCAGGGACAGGTCGCTCTACGGCCAACGTCCTGACTTTC. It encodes CASSSGTGRSTANVLTF. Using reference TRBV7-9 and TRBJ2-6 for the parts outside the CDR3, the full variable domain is DTGVSQNPRHKITKRGQNVTFRCDPISEHNRLYWYRQTLGQGPEFLTYFQNEAQLEKSRLLSDRFSAERPKGSFSTLEIQRTEQGDSAMYLCASSSGTGRSTANVLTFGAGSRLTVL.

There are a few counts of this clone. The CDR3: CASSLDAGTANTEAFF. In nucleotides, the CDR3 is TGTGCCAGCAGCTTGGATGCCGGGACAGCGAACACTGAAGCTTTCTTT. This rearrangement joins TRBV5-6 to TRBJ1-1, with 7 positions matching TRBD1. Germline V gene lookup returns CDR1 SGHDT and CDR2 YYEEEE. J was trimmed by 1 base and V by 0 bases; bases with no gene match: 6. There are 16 residues in the CDR3. Based on the CDR3 plus reference TRBV5-6 and TRBJ1-1, the full variable domain is DAGVTQSPTHLIKTRGQQVTLRCSPKSGHDTVSWYQQALGQGPQFIFQYYEEEERQRGNFPDRFSGHQFPNYSSELNVNALLLGDSALYLCASSLDAGTANTEAFFGQGTRLTVV.

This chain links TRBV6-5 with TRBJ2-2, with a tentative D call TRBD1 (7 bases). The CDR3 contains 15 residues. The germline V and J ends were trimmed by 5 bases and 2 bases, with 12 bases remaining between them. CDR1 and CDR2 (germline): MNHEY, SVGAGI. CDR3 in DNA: TGTGCCAGCAGTCCAGGGGGACTTAACACCGGGGAGCTGTTTTTT. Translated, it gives CASSPGGLNTGELFF.

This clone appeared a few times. The CDR3 sequence: CSAGGGNIQYF. CDR3 nucleotides: TGCAGCGCCGGGGGGGGAAACATTCAGTACTTC. This chain uses TRBV29-1 with TRBJ2-4, with 8 nucleotides matching TRBD2. This CDR3 region has 11 residues. Germline V gene lookup returns CDR1 SQVTM and CDR2 ANQGSEA. V lost 7 bases and J lost 6; bases outside the gene matches: 2.

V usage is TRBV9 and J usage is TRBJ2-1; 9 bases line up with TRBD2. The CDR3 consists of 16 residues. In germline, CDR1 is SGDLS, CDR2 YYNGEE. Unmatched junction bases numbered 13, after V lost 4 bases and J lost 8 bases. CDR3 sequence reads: CASSPRGSGGFDEQFF. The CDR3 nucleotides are TGTGCCAGCAGCCCCCGAGGTAGCGGGGGCTTCGATGAGCAGTTCTTC.

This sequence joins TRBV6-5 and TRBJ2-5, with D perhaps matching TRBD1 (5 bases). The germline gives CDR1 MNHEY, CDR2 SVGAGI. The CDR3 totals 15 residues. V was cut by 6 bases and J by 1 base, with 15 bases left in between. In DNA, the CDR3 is TGTGCCAGCAGCTCCCTTTCGCAGGGCCAAGAGACCCAGTACTTC. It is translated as CASSSLSQGQETQYF.

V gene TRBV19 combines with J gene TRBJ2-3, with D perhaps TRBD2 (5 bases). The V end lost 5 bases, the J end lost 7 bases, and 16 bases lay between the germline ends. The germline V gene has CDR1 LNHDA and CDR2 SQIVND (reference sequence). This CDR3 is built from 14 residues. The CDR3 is CASSLSPGSNTQYF. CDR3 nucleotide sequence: TGTGCCAGTAGTCTTTCCCCGGGATCCAATACGCAGTATTTT.

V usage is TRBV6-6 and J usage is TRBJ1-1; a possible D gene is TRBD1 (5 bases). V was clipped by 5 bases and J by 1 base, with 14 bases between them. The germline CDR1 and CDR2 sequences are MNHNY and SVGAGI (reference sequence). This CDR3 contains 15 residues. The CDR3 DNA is TGTGCCAGCAGTACCCCGGGACTCCCGAACACTGAAGCTTTCTTT. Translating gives CASSTPGLPNTEAFF.

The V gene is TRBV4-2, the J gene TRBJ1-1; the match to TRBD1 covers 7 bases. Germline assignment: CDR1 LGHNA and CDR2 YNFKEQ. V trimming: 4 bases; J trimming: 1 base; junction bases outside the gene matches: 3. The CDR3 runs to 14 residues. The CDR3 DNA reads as TGTGCCAGCAGCCTGACAGGGACGAACACTGAAGCTTTCTTT. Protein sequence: CASSLTGTNTEAFF.